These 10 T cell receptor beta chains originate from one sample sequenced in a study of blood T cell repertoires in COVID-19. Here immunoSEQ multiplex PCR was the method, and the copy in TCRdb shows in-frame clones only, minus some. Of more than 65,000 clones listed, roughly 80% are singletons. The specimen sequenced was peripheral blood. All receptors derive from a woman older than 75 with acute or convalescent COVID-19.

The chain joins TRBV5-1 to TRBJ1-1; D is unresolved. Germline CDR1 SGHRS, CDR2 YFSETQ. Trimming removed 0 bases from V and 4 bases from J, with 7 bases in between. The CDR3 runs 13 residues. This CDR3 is CASSLAETTEAFF. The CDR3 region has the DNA TGCGCCAGCAGCTTGGCAGAAACCACTGAAGCTTTCTTT.

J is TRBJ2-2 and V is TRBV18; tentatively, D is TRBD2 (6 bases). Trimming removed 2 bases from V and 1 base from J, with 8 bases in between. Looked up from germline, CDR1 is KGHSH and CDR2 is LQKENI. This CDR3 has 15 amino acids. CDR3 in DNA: TGTGCCAGCTCACCAAGGAGGGGGAACACCGGGGAGCTGTTTTTT. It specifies CASSPRRGNTGELFF.

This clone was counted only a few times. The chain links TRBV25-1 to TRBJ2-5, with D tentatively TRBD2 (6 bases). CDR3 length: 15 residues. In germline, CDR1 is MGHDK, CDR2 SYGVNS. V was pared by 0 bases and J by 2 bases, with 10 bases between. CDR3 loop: CASSEYQGRQETQYF. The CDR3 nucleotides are TGTGCCAGCAGTGAATATCAAGGGAGGCAAGAGACCCAGTACTTC.

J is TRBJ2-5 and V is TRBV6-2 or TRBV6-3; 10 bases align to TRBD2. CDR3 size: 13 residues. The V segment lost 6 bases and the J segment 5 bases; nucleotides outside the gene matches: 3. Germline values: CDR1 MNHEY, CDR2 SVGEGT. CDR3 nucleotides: TGTGCCAGCAGCCGGACTAGCGGCGAGACCCAGTACTTC. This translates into CASSRTSGETQYF.

DNA for the CDR3: TGTGCCAGTAACTTACAGGGGGCGCGTAGCTATGGCTACACCTTC. Translated: CASNLQGARSYGYTF. This chain joins TRBV19 and TRBJ1-2; 9 bases agree with TRBD1. Unmatched junction bases numbered 10, after V lost 7 bases and J lost 4 bases. Germline V CDR1 and CDR2: LNHDA, SQIVND (reference sequence). This CDR3 contains 15 residues.

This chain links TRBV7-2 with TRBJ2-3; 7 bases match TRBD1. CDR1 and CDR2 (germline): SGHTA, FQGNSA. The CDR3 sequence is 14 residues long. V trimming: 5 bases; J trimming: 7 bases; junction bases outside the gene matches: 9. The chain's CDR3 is CASSLPPGQNTQYF. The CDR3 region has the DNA TGTGCCAGCAGCCTACCCCCGGGACAGAATACGCAGTATTTT.

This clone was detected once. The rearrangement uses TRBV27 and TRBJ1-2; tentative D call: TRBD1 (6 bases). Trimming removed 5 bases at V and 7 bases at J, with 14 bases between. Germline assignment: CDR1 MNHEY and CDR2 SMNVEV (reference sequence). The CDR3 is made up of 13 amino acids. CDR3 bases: TGTGCCAGCAGTAGGACAGTAGGGCTTGGCTACACCTTC. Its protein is CASSRTVGLGYTF.

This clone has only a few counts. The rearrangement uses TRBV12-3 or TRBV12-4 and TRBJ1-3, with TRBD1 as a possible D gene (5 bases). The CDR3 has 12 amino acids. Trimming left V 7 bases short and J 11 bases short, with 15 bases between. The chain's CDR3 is CASTPRSRAIYF. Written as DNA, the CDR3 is TGTGCCAGCACCCCTCGGAGCAGGGCCATATATTTT.

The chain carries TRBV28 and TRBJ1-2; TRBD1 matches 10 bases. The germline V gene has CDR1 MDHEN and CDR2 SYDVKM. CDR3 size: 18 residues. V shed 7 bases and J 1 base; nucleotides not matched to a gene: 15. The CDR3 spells CASKGQGFSGTNNYGYTF. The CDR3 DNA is TGTGCCAGCAAGGGACAGGGGTTTTCGGGCACCAATAACTATGGCTACACCTTC.

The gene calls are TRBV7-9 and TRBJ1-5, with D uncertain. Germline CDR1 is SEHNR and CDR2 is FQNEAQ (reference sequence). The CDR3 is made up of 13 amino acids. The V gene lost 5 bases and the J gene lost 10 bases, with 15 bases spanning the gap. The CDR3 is CASSPERSEPQHF. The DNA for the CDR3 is TGTGCCAGCAGCCCCGAACGGAGCGAACCCCAGCATTTT.